The clone carrying this T cell receptor beta chain was counted between two and nine times. Its specificity is unknown. The sample originates from a study of radiation and T cells in renal cell carcinoma. Study-wide points: Top tumor clonotypes rose in blood 2 weeks post-radiation, then contracted.

Time point reported: blood 4 weeks post-SBRT, at nephrectomy. As for treatment: 15 Gy SBRT to primary tumor, nephrectomy 4 weeks later. This table comes from immunoSEQ multiplex PCR, and its TCRdb copy is limited to in-frame clones, with some not included. The sample includes more than 60,000 clones, roughly 85% of them seen just once. Per germline, CDR1 SEHNR and CDR2 FQNEAQ (reference sequence). V gave up 5 bases and J gave up 3 bases; unmatched junction bases: 11. The CDR3 contains 16 residues. The chain couples TRBV7-9 to TRBJ1-2; 8 bases line up with TRBD1. The source was blood, collected from a patient whose treatment included radiotherapy and nephrectomy. This TCR was recovered from a woman in her fifties or sixties with renal cell carcinoma. The CDR3 sequence: CASSPSDRGLDYGYTF. The CDR3 nucleotides read TGTGCCAGCAGCCCCTCCGACAGGGGTCTTGACTATGGCTACACCTTC.